Given below is one T cell receptor beta chain in context. Its antigen is undetermined. The data belong to a study of vaccination and CD4 T cells after COVID-19. Study at large: Once vaccinated, three convalescent patients provided samples at day 14 and again at days 161 to 241 post-vaccination.

The Oncomine TCR Beta short-read assay sequenced DNA from cultured CD4+ T cells. Using its own MiXCR run on the PCR reads, TCRdb lists one record per CDR3 protein. The repertoire holds roughly 23,000 distinct CDR3 sequences, 42% seen once, with 7.5% to 10% in the top ten. Germline lookup yields CDR1 DFQATT and CDR2 SNEGSKA (reference sequence). This CDR3 has 16 residues. V shed 5 bases, J shed 7 bases, and the junction held 17 bases outside the gene matches. Time point in this sample: late sampling 161 to 241 days after vaccination in three convalescent patients. Treatment given: roughly ten-day PBMC culture with coronavirus spike peptide pools or control peptides (ViraFEST assay).

This clonotype originated in a human donor who had recovered from COVID-19. This material consisted of CD4+ T cells from blood, cultured in vitro, taken about 7 months after SARS-CoV-2 vaccination. This chain uses TRBV20-1 with TRBJ2-1; TRBD2 matches 7 bases. The CDR3 reads CSAPPHWARESNEQFF. In DNA form, the CDR3 reads TGCAGTGCTCCTCCCCATTGGGCGCGGGAGAGTAATGAGCAGTTCTTC.